One sample yielded the 5 T cell receptor beta chains listed below, sequenced in a study of a mutant IDH1 vaccine in newly diagnosed glioma. Their recognized antigens are unknown. Assay: immunoSEQ multiplex PCR; the TCRdb copy retains only in-frame clones and omits some. There are about 56,000 clones in the sample; 83% occur only once, and roughly 3% lies in the top ten. Sample time point: week 47, end of study. Alongside topical imiquimod, each dose of vaccine comprised 300 ug of mutant IDH1 20-mer peptide. The sample in question was PBMCs, obtained from a glioma patient whose treatment included an IDH1 peptide vaccine. All receptors derive from a woman in her forties or fifties with glioma.

The CDR3 sequence: CASSPLFSIRTDTQYF. The CDR3 DNA is TGCGCCAGCAGCCCCTTATTCTCCATACGCACAGATACGCAGTATTTT. V usage is TRBV5-1 and J usage is TRBJ2-3; D remains unclear. V was trimmed by 4 bases and J by 1 base, leaving 16 bases between them. Germline V CDR1 and CDR2: SGHRS, YFSETQ. CDR3 length: 16 amino acids.

The table lists this clone with a count of one. The genes are TRBV5-6 and TRBJ2-7; a possible D gene is TRBD2 (5 bases). The CDR3 runs 11 residues. Looked up from germline, CDR1 is SGHDT and CDR2 is YYEEEE. Trimming removed 4 bases at V and 5 bases at J, with 7 bases between. CDR3 sequence (DNA): TGTGCCAGCAGCCCGGAGGACGAGCAGTACTTC. Translating it yields CASSPEDEQYF.

The chain combines TRBV7-9 with TRBJ2-1; the D gene is possibly TRBD1 (6 bases). CDR3 length: 15 residues. Trimming stripped 6 bases from V and 4 bases from J, with 16 bases between. From germline, CDR1 is SEHNR and CDR2 FQNEAQ (reference sequence). CDR3 coding DNA: TGTGCCAGCAGTCACGTCGGACAGATGTACAATGAGCAGTTCTTC. Its translation: CASSHVGQMYNEQFF.

The chain recombines TRBV7-3 with TRBJ1-6; D might be TRBD1 (5 bases). Germline CDR1 is SGHTA and CDR2 is FQGTGA. This CDR3 comprises 15 residues. Trimming pared 5 bases from V and 6 bases from J, leaving 14 bases between. The DNA of the CDR3 is TGTGCCAGCAGCCCCAGTACAGGAGGTAATTCACCCCTCCACTTT. Translated, it gives CASSPSTGGNSPLHF.

The rearrangement links TRBV5-1 to TRBJ1-4; D is ambiguous. CDR1 is SGHRS, CDR2 YFSETQ, per germline. V was trimmed by 0 bases and J by 14 bases, leaving 11 bases between them. The CDR3 has 12 residues. CDR3 loop: CASSLDGEYLFF. The CDR3 DNA is TGCGCCAGCAGCTTGGATGGGGAGTACCTGTTTTTT.